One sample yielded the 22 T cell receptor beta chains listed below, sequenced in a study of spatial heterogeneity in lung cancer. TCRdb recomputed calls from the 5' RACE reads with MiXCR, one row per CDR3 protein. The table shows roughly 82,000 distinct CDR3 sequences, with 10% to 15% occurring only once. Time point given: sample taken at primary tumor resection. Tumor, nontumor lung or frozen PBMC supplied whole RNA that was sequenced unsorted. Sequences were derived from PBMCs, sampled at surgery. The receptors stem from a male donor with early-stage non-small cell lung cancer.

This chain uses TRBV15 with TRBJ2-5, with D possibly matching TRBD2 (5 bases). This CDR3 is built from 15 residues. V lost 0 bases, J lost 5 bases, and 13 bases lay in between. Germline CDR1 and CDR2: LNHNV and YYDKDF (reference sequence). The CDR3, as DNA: TGTGCCACCAGCAGAGATCCGTATAGCGAGGAGACCCAGTACTTC. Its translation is CATSRDPYSEETQYF.

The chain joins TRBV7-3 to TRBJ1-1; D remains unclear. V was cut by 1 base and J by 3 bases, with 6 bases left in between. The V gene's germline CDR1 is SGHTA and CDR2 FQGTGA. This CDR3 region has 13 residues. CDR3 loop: CASSLNSYTEAFF. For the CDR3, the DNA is TGTGCCAGCAGCTTAAACAGTTACACTGAAGCTTTCTTT. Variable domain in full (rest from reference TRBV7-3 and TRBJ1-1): GAGVSQTPSNKVTEKGKYVELRCDPISGHTALYWYRQSLGQGPEFLIYFQGTGAADDSGLPNDRFFAVRPEGSVSTLKIQRTERGDSAVYLCASSLNSYTEAFFGQGTRLTVV.

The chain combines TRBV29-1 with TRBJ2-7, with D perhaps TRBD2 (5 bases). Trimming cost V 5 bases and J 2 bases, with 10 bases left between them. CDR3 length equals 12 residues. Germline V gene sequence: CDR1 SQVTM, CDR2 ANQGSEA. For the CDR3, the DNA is TGCAGCGTTCGGCAGGAGGCCTACGAGCAGTACTTC. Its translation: CSVRQEAYEQYF.

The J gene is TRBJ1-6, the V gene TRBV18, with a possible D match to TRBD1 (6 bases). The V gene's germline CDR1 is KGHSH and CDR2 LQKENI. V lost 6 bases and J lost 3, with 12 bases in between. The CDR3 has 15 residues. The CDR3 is CASSLTDSYNSPLHF. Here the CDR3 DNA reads TGTGCCAGCTCCCTAACGGACAGCTATAATTCACCCCTCCACTTT.

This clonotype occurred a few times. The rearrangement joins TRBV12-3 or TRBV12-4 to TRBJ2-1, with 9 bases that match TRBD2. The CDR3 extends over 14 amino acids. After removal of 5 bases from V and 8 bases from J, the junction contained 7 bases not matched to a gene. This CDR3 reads CASSPGLASDEQFF. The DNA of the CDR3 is TGTGCCAGCAGTCCTGGACTAGCGTCTGATGAGCAGTTCTTC.

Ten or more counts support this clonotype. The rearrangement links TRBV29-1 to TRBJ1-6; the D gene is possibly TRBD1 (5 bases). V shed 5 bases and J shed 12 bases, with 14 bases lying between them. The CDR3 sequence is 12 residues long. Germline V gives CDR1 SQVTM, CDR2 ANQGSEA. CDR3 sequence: CSVRGRTGPLHF. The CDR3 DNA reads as TGCAGCGTTCGGGGACGGACGGGACCCCTCCACTTT.

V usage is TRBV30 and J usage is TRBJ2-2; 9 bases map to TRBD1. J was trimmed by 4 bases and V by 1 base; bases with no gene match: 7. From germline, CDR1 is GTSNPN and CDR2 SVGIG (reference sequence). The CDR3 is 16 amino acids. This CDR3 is CAWSAKDRGGTGELFF. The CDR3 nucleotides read TGTGCCTGGAGTGCAAAGGACAGGGGCGGCACCGGGGAGCTGTTTTTT.

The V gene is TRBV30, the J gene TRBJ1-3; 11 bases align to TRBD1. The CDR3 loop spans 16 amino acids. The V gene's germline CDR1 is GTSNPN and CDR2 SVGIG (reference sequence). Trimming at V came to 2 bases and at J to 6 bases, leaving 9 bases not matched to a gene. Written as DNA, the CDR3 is TGTGCCTGGAGTTCCCCCAGGACAGGGGGCGTAAACACCATATATTTT. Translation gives CAWSSPRTGGVNTIYF.

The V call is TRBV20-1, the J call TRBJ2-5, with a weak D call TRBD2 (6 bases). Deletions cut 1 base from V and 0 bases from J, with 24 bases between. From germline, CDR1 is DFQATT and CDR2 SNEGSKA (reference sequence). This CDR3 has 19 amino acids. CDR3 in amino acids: CSARAVPGDLSGDQETQYF. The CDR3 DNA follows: TGCAGTGCTAGAGCCGTTCCCGGGGACTTGTCGGGCGACCAAGAGACCCAGTACTTC.

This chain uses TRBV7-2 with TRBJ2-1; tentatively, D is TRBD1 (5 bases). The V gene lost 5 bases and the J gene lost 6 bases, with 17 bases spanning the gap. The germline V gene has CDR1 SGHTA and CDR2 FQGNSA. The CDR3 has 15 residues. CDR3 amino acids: CASSPPQGTGNEQFF. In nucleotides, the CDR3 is TGTGCCAGCAGCCCCCCCCAGGGCACAGGCAATGAGCAGTTCTTC. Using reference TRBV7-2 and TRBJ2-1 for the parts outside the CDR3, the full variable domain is GAGVSQSPSNKVTEKGKDVELRCDPISGHTALYWYRQSLGQGLEFLIYFQGNSAPDKSGLPSDRFSAERTGGSVSTLTIQRTQQEDSAVYLCASSPPQGTGNEQFFGPGTRLTVL.

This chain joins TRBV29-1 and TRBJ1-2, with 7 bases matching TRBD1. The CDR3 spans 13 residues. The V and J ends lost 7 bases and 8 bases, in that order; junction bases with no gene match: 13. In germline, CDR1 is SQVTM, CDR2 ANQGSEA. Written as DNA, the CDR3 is TGCAGCGCCATTACAGGGGCCGGTTGGGGCTACACCTTC. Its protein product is CSAITGAGWGYTF.

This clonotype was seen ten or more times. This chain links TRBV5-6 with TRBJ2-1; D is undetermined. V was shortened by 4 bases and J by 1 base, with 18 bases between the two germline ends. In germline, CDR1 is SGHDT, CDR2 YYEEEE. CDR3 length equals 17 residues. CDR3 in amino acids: CASSTLGPFLSYNEQFF. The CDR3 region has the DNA TGTGCCAGCAGCACCTTAGGACCGTTCCTTTCCTACAATGAGCAGTTCTTC.

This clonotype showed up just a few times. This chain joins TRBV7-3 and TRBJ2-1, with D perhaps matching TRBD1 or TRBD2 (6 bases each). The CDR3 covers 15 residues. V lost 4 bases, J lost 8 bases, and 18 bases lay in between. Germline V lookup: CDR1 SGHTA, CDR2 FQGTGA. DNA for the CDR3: TGTGCCAGCAGCTCTCCCGGAGGGGGGTACGATGAGCAGTTCTTC. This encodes CASSSPGGGYDEQFF.

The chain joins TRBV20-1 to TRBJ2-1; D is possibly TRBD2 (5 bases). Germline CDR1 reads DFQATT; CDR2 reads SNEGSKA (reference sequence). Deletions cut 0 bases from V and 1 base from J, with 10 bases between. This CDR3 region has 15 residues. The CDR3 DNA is TGCAGTGCTAGAGATGGAAGCGGTTCCTACAATGAGCAGTTCTTC. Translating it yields CSARDGSGSYNEQFF.

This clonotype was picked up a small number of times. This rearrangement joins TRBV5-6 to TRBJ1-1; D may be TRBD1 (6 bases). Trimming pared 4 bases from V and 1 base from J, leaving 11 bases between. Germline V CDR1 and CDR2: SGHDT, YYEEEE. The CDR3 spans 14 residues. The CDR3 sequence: CASSPGQWNTEAFF. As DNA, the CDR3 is TGTGCCAGCAGCCCTGGACAGTGGAACACTGAAGCTTTCTTT.

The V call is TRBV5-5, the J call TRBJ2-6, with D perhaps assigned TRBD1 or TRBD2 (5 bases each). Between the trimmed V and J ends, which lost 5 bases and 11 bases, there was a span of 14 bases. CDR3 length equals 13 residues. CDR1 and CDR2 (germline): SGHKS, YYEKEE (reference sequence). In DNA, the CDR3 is TGTGCCAGCAGTCCCAGGGAGTCATACGTCCTGACTTTC. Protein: CASSPRESYVLTF. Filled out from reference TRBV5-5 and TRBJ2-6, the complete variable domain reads DAGVTQSPTHLIKTRGQQVTLRCSPISGHKSVSWYQQVLGQGPQFIFQYYEKEERGRGNFPDRFSARQFPNYSSELNVNALLLGDSALYLCASSPRESYVLTFGAGSRLTVL.

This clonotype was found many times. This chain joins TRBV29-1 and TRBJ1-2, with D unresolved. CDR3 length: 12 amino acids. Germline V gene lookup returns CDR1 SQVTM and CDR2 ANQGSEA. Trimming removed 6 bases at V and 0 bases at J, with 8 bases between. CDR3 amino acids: CSVGVSNYGYTF. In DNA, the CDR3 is TGCAGCGTCGGGGTTTCTAACTATGGCTACACCTTC.

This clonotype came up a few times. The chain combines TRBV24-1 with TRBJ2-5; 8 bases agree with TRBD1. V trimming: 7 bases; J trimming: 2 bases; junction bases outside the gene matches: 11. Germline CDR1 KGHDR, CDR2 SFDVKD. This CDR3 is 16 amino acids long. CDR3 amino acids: CATSVGTGYEQETQYF. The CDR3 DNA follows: TGTGCCACCAGCGTCGGGACAGGTTATGAGCAAGAGACCCAGTACTTC.

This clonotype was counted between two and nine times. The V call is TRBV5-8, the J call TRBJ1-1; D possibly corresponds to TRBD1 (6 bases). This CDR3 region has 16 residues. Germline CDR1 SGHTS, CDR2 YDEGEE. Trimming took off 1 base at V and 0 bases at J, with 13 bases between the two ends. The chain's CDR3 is CASSLPGVKLNTEAFF. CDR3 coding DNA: TGTGCCAGCAGCTTGCCAGGGGTAAAGCTGAACACTGAAGCTTTCTTT.

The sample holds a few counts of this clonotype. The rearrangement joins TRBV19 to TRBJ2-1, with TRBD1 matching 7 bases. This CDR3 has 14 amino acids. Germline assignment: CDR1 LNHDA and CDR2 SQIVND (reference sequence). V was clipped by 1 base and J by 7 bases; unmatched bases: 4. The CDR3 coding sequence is TGTGCCAGTAGTATAGCCCCAGGGGGAAATGAGCAGTTCTTC. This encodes CASSIAPGGNEQFF.

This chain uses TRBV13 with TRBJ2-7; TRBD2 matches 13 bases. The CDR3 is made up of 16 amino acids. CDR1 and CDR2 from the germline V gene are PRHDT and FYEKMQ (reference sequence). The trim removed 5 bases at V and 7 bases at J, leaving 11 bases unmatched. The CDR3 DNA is TGTGCCAGCAGCCGTACTAGCGGGAGGGCTTATGGGGAGCAGTACTTC. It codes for CASSRTSGRAYGEQYF.

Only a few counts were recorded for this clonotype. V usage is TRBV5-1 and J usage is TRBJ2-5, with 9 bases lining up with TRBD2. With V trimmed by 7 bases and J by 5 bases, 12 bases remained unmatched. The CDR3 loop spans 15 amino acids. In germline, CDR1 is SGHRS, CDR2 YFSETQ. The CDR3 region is CASGDLAGEMETQYF. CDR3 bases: TGCGCCAGCGGTGATTTAGCGGGAGAGATGGAGACCCAGTACTTC.